The 5 T cell receptor beta chains reported below all come from one sample, sequenced in a study of T cells in women clearing cervical HPV infection. TCRdb keeps only in-frame clones here, not all; method: immunoSEQ multiplex PCR. This sample's clone table lists around 19,000 clones. The material sequenced was blood buffy coat. The receptors derive from a woman between 18 and 75 years old with a cervical HPV16 infection that either progressed to CIN3+ or cleared (not recorded which).

Regarding this clone: With the read ending 3 residues before the CDR3 end, the germline J gene is used to fill in that end. The chain couples TRBV5-6 to TRBJ1-2, with 9 bases fitting TRBD1. V lost 4 bases and J lost 6; bases outside the gene matches: 7. The length of the CDR3 is 14 residues. CDR1 is SGHDT and CDR2 is YYEEEE in the germline V gene. The sequenced CDR3 bases are TGTGCCAGCAGCCGAGGACAGGGGTTTGATGGC. Its translation: CASSRGQGFDG. The whole CDR3 protein is CASSRGQGFDGYTF. The full variable domain, in which reference TRBV5-6 and TRBJ1-2 provide the parts outside the CDR3, is DAGVTQSPTHLIKTRGQQVTLRCSPKSGHDTVSWYQQALGQGPQFIFQYYEEEERQRGNFPDRFSGHQFPNYSSELNVNALLLGDSALYLCASSRGQGFDGYTFGSGTRLTVV.

As to this clone: The CDR3 is cut off 3 residues early in the read; its end comes from the germline J gene. The rearrangement joins TRBV29-1 to TRBJ2-1; 7 bases match TRBD2. V shed 7 bases and J 0 bases; nucleotides not matched to a gene: 6. Germline assignment: CDR1 SQVTM and CDR2 ANQGSEA. This CDR3 spans 14 amino acids. This chain's CDR3 is CSGGGTSSYNEQFF. CDR3 DNA (partial): TGCAGCGGGGGGGGGACGAGCTCCTACAATGAG.

As regards this clone: The CDR3 end is not reached by the read, which stops 3 residues before it; the germline J gene fills it in. The chain has TRBV10-1 and TRBJ2-7; possible D gene TRBD1, 6 bases. Germline CDR1 is WNHNN and CDR2 is SYGVQD (reference sequence). The CDR3 has 14 amino acids. Trimming removed 7 bases at V and 0 bases at J, with 13 bases between. Incomplete CDR3 DNA: TGCGCCAGCACCGGGACACGGGGCTCCTACGAG. This codes for CASTGTRGSYE. The full CDR3 protein is CASTGTRGSYEQYF.

Comment on this clone: Read sequence stops 3 residues before the CDR3 end, and the germline J gene provides the missing end. The genes are TRBV20-1 and TRBJ2-4, with a weak D call TRBD1 (5 bases). Per the germline V gene, CDR1 is DFQATT and CDR2 is SNEGSKA (reference sequence). V was shortened by 4 bases and J by 0 bases, with 34 bases between the two germline ends. CDR3 size: 22 residues. The CDR3 here is CSAKVLLTDSPTFSLAKNIQYF. The CDR3 DNA, read in part, is TGCAGTGCTAAGGTTCTGTTGACCGACAGCCCCACCTTTAGTCTAGCCAAAAACATT.

Regarding this clone: The read finishes 3 residues shy of the CDR3 end, and the germline J gene is used to complete it. The chain joins TRBV19 to TRBJ2-5, with 8 bases fitting TRBD1. The CDR3 covers 18 residues. V shed 5 bases, J shed 2 bases, and the junction held 16 bases outside the gene matches. Germline V gene data show CDR1 as LNHDA and CDR2 as SQIVND (reference sequence). The CDR3 protein is CASSSWTGTQVLQETQYF. The sequenced CDR3 bases are TGTGCCAGTAGTTCGTGGACAGGGACCCAGGTCTTACAAGAGACC.